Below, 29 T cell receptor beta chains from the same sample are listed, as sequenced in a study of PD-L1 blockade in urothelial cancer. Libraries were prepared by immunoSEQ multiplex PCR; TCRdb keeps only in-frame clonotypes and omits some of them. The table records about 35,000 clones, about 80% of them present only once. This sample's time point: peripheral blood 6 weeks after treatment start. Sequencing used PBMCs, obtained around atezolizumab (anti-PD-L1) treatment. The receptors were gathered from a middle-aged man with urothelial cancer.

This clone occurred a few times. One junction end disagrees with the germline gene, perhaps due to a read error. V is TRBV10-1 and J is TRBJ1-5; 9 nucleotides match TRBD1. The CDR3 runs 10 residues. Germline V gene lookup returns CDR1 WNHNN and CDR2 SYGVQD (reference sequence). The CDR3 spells CASRGTGSDF. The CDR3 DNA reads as TGCGCCAGCAGGGGGACAGGGTCGGATTTT.

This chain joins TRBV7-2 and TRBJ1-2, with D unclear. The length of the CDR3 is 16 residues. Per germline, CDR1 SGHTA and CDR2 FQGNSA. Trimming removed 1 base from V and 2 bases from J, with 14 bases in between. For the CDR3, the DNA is TGTGCCAGCAGCTTAGGTGGCCTAGAGGCAAACTATGGCTACACCTTC. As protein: CASSLGGLEANYGYTF.

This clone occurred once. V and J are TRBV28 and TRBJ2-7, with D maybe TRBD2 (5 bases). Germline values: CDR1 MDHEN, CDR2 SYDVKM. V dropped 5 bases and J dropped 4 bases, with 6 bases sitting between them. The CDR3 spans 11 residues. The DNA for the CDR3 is TGTGCCAGCAGTCGAGGGTACGAGCAGTACTTC. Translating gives CASSRGYEQYF.

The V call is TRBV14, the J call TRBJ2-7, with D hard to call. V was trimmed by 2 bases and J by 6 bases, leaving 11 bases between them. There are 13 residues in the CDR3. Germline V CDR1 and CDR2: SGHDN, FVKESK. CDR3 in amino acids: CASSQYIGFEQYF. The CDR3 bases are TGTGCCAGCAGCCAATATATCGGGTTCGAGCAGTACTTC.

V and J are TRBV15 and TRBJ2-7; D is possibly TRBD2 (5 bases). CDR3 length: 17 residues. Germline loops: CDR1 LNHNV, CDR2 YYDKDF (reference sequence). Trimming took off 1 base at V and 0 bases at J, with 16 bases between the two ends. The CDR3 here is CATSRVRESGSSYEQYF. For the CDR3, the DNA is TGTGCCACCAGCAGAGTTAGGGAGAGCGGAAGCTCCTACGAGCAGTACTTC.

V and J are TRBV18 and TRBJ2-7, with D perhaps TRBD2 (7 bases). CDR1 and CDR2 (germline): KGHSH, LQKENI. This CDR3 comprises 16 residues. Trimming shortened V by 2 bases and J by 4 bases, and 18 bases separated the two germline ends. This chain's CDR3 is CASSPDWVQGLYEQYF. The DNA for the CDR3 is TGTGCCAGCTCACCAGACTGGGTACAGGGACTATACGAGCAGTACTTC.

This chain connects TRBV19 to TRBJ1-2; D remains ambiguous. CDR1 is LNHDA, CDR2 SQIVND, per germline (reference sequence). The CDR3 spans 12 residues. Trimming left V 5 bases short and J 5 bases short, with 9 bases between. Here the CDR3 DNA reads TGTGCCAGTAGTGATGGCCCTTATGGCTACACCTTC. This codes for CASSDGPYGYTF.

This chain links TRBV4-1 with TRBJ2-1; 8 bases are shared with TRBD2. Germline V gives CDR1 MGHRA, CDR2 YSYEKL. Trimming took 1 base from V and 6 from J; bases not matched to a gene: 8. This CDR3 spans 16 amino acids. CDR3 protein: CASSQGPGLGSNEQFF. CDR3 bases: TGCGCCAGCAGCCAAGGGCCGGGACTAGGGTCCAATGAGCAGTTCTTC.

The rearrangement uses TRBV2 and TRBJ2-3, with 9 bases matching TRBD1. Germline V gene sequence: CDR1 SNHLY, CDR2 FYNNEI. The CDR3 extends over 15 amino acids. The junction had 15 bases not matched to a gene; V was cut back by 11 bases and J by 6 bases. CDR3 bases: TGTGCCGGATCGGGACAGGGATGGTTAGGGGATACGCAGTATTTT. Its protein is CAGSGQGWLGDTQYF.

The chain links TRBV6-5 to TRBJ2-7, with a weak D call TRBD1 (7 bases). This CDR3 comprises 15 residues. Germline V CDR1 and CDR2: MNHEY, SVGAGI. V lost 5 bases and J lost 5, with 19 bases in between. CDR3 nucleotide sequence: TGTGCCAGCAGTCGACTAGGGGGCATCTTCGACGAGCAGTACTTC. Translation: CASSRLGGIFDEQYF.

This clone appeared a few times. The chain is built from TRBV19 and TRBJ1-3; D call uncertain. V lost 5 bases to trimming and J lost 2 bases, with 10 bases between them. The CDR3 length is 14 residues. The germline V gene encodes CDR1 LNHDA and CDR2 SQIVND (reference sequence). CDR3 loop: CASSQRRPGNTIYF. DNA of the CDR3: TGTGCCAGTAGTCAACGGCGGCCTGGAAACACCATATATTTT. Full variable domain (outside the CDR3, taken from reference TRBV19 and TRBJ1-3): DGGITQSPKYLFRKEGQNVTLSCEQNLNHDAMYWYRQDPGQGLRLIYYSQIVNDFQKGDIAEGYSVSREKKESFPLTVTSAQKNPTAFYLCASSQRRPGNTIYFGEGSWLTVV.

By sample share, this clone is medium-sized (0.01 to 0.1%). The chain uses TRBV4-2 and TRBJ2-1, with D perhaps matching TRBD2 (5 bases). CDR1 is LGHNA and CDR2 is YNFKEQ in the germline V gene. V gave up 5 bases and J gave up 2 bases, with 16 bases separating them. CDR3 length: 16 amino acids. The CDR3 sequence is CASSRTSEEPYNEQFF. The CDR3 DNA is TGTGCCAGCAGCAGAACCTCGGAGGAACCCTACAATGAGCAGTTCTTC.

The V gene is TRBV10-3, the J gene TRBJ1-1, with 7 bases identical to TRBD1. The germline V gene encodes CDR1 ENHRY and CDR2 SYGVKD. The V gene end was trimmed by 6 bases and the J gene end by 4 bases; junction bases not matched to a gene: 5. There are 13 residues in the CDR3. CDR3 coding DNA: TGTGCCATCAGACAGGGGTTGACCACTGAAGCTTTCTTT. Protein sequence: CAIRQGLTTEAFF.

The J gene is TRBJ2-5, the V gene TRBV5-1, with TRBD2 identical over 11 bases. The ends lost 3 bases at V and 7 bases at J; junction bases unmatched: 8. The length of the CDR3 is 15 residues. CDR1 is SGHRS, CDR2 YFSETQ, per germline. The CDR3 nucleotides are TGCGCCAGCAGCTCGACTAGCGGGAAATATACGACCCAGTACTTC. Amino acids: CASSSTSGKYTTQYF.

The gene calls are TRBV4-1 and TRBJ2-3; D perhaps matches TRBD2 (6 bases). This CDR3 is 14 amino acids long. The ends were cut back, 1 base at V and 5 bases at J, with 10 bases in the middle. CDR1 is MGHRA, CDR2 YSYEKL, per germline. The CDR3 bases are TGCGCCAGCAGCCAAGGACTTAGCGGAGATACGCAGTATTTT. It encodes CASSQGLSGDTQYF.

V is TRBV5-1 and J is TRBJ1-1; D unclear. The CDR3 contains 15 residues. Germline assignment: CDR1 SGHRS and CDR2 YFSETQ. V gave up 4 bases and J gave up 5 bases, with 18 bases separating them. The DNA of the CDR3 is TGCGCCAGCAGCCCGGAGCCCGTCGGAAAAACTGAAGCTTTCTTT. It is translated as CASSPEPVGKTEAFF.

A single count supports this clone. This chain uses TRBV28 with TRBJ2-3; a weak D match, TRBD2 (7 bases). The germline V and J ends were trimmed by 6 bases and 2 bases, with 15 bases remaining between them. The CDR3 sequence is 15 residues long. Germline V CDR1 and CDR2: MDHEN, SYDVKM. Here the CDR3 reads CASSLRGGVTDTQYF. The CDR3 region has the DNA TGTGCCAGCAGCTTAAGGGGGGGGGTCACAGATACGCAGTATTTT.

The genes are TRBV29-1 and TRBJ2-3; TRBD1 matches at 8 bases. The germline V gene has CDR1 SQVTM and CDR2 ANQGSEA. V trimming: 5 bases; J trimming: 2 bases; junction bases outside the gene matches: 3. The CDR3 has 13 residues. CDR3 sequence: CSVRDRNTDTQYF. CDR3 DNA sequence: TGCAGCGTTAGGGACAGGAACACAGATACGCAGTATTTT.

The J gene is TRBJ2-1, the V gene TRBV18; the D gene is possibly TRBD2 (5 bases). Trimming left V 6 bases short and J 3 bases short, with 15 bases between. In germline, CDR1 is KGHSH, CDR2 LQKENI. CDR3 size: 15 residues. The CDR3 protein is CASSLNTGNYNEQFF. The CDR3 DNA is TGTGCCAGCTCGCTAAATACCGGGAACTACAATGAGCAGTTCTTC.

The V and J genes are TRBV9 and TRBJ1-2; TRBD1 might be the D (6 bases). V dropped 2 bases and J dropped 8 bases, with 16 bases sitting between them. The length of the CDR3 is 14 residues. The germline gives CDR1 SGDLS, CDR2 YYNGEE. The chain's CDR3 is CASSVEVTGSGYTF. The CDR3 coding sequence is TGTGCCAGCAGCGTCGAAGTGACAGGCAGCGGCTACACCTTC.

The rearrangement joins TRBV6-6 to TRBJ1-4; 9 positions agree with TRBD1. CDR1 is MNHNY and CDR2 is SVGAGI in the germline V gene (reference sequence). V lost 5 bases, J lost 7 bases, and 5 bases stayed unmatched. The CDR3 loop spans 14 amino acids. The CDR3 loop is CASSPDRGSEKLFF. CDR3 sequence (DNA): TGTGCCAGCAGTCCGGACAGGGGAAGTGAAAAACTGTTTTTT.

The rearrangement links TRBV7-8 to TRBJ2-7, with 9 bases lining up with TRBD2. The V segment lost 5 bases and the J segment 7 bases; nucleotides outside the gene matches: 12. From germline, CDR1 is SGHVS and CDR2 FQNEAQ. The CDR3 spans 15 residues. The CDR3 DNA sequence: TGTGCCAGCAGCCGAGGAGCGGGAGGTTCAGGGGAGCAGTACTTC. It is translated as CASSRGAGGSGEQYF.

Here the CDR3 DNA reads TGTGCCTGGAGTGTACAGTCTTCTCGCCAACTGTTTTTT. Its protein is CAWSVQSSRQLFF. The chain employs TRBV30 and TRBJ1-4; D is uncertain. CDR1 and CDR2 from the germline V gene are GTSNPN and SVGIG (reference sequence). V gave up 0 bases and J gave up 12 bases, with 14 bases separating them. The CDR3 has 13 residues.

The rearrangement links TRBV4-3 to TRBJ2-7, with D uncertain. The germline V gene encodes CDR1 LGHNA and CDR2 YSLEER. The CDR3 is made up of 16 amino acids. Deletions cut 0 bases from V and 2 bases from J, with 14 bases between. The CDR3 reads CASSQDLAGVTYEQYF. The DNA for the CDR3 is TGCGCCAGCAGCCAAGATCTGGCAGGCGTTACCTACGAGCAGTACTTC.

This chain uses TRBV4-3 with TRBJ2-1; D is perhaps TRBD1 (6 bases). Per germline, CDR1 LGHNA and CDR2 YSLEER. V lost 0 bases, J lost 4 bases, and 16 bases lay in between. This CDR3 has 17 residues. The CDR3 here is CASSQEGSRGGYNEQFF. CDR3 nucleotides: TGCGCCAGCAGCCAAGAGGGGAGCAGGGGTGGGTACAATGAGCAGTTCTTC.

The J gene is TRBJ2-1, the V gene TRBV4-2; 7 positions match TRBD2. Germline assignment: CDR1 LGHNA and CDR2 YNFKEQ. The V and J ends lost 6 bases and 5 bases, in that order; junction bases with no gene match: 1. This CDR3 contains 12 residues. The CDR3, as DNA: TGTGCCAGCAGAGGACTAGACAATGAGCAGTTCTTC. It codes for CASRGLDNEQFF.

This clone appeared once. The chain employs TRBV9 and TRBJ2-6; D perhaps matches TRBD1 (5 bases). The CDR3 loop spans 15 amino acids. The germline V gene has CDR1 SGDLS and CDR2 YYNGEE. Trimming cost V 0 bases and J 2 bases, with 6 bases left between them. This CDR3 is CASSVEGPGANVLTF. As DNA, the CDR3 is TGTGCCAGCAGCGTAGAGGGGCCTGGGGCCAACGTCCTGACTTTC.

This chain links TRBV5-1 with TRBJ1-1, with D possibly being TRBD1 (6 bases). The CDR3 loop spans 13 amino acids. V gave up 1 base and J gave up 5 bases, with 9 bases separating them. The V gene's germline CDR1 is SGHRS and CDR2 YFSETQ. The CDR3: CASSLWGQTEAFF. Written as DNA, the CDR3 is TGCGCCAGCAGCTTGTGGGGGCAAACTGAAGCTTTCTTT.

The CDR3 region has the DNA TGTGCCAGTAGTATACGAGGGACTGAAGCTTTCTTT. Protein sequence: CASSIRGTEAFF. The chain employs TRBV19 and TRBJ1-1, with no clear D. Germline loops: CDR1 LNHDA, CDR2 SQIVND (reference sequence). V was cut by 2 bases and J by 5 bases, with 6 bases left in between. The CDR3 loop spans 12 amino acids.